This TCR beta chain was sequenced in a study of T cells in Graves' hyperthyroidism and ophthalmopathy. Thyroid ultrasound, orbital computed tomography, clinical symptoms, and serum thyroxine and TRAb underpinned diagnoses. What was amplified from RNA transcripts were TCR beta CDR3 regions. With the HTBI primer set, the TCR CDR3 went through a first round of RT-PCR. A single record per CDR3 protein comes from TCRdb applying MiXCR to the multiplex PCR reads. The sample consists of hundreds of thousands of distinct CDR3 sequences, roughly 21% of them appearing once. CDR1 and CDR2 from the germline V gene are DFQATT and SNEGSKA (reference sequence). CDR3 length: 16 amino acids. The V gene lost 5 bases and the J gene lost 1 base, with 18 bases spanning the gap.

The V and J genes are TRBV20-1 and TRBJ1-5; a possible D gene is TRBD1 (6 bases). Sequencing input: blood. The clonotype originates from a middle-aged man with Graves' ophthalmopathy. The CDR3 region is CSAGGGRGKSNQPQHF. The CDR3 DNA reads as TGCAGTGCTGGGGGAGGGAGGGGGAAAAGCAATCAGCCCCAGCATTTT.